These 30 T cell receptor beta chains came from one sample sequenced in a study of blood T cell repertoires in COVID-19. Sequenced by immunoSEQ multiplex PCR; TCRdb stores in-frame clones only, minus some. The table records approximately 300,000 clones, 80% to 90% of them present only once. Input material: PBMCs or T cells enriched from blood (not recorded which). The receptors were sampled from a young woman who had recovered from COVID-19.

The CDR3 nucleotides are TGTGCCTGGAGTGTCTCCATCGGCTCCTATAATTCACCCCTCCACTTT. Translating it yields CAWSVSIGSYNSPLHF. J is TRBJ1-6 and V is TRBV30, with D uncertain. V shed 0 bases and J shed 0 bases, with 9 bases lying between them. The germline V gene encodes CDR1 GTSNPN and CDR2 SVGIG (reference sequence). This CDR3 has 16 residues.

The rearrangement uses TRBV29-1 and TRBJ1-1, with a tentative D call TRBD1 (6 bases). The V and J ends lost 7 bases and 2 bases respectively, with 17 bases between them. CDR1 is SQVTM, CDR2 ANQGSEA, per germline. The CDR3 loop spans 14 amino acids. CDR3: CSAQGIGENTEAFF. The CDR3 nucleotides are TGCAGCGCTCAGGGGATCGGGGAAAACACTGAAGCTTTCTTT. The entire variable domain, with the rest obtained from reference TRBV29-1 and TRBJ1-1, is as follows: SAVISQKPSRDICQRGTSLTIQCQVDSQVTMMFWYRQQPGQSLTLIATANQGSEATYESGFVIDKFPISRPNLTFSTLTVSNMSPEDSSIYLCSAQGIGENTEAFFGQGTRLTVV.

This sequence joins TRBV11-1 and TRBJ1-2; D unresolved. CDR3 length: 13 residues. V lost 2 bases to trimming and J lost 5 bases, with 9 bases between them. Germline-derived CDR1 and CDR2 are SGHAT and FQDESV (reference sequence). The DNA of the CDR3 is TGTGCCAGCAGCTTACCGACTCAGTATGGCTACACCTTC. This sequence encodes CASSLPTQYGYTF.

The chain combines TRBV5-4 with TRBJ1-3; 9 bases match TRBD1. The junction had 8 bases not matched to a gene; V was cut back by 4 bases and J by 3 bases. There are 16 residues in the CDR3. Germline lookup yields CDR1 SGHNT and CDR2 YYREEE (reference sequence). DNA for the CDR3: TGTGCCAGCAGCGACATACAGGGGGCACTTGGAAACACCATATATTTT. This gives the protein CASSDIQGALGNTIYF.

The chain carries TRBV4-1 and TRBJ1-1; TRBD1 agrees at 8 bases. The CDR3 covers 16 residues. V was clipped by 2 bases and J by 0 bases; unmatched bases: 5. CDR1 MGHRA and CDR2 YSYEKL come from the germline V gene. The CDR3 sequence is CASSQPYRGLNTEAFF. DNA of the CDR3: TGCGCCAGCAGCCAACCCTACAGGGGGTTGAACACTGAAGCTTTCTTT.

The rearrangement uses TRBV30 and TRBJ2-1; 9 bases map to TRBD2. The germline gives CDR1 GTSNPN, CDR2 SVGIG (reference sequence). The CDR3 spans 14 residues. The V and J ends lost 0 bases and 12 bases, in that order; junction bases with no gene match: 9. The CDR3: CAWSVLNAGGAQFF. CDR3 sequence (DNA): TGTGCCTGGAGTGTACTAAACGCGGGGGGGGCGCAGTTCTTC.

The genes are TRBV5-1 and TRBJ1-2; tentatively, D is TRBD1 (6 bases). CDR1 and CDR2 (germline): SGHRS, YFSETQ. The V gene lost 5 bases and the J gene lost 7 bases, with 27 bases spanning the gap. There are 17 residues in the CDR3. CDR3 coding DNA: TGCGCCAGCAGTTATGAACTATGGACAGCGAGCGAGGGTGGCTACACCTTC. Residues: CASSYELWTASEGGYTF.

The V gene is TRBV4-1, the J gene TRBJ2-1; 9 nucleotides line up with TRBD2. V dropped 5 bases and J dropped 5; count of bases not matched to a gene: 19. This CDR3 is 19 amino acids long. Germline CDR1 and CDR2: MGHRA and YSYEKL. The CDR3 bases are TGCGCCAGCAGCACGAGAGGACAGATAGCGGGAGAGATTGACAATGAGCAGTTCTTC. Residues: CASSTRGQIAGEIDNEQFF.

The CDR3 is CASSVGDSHNNEQFF. The CDR3, as DNA: TGTGCCAGCAGCGTAGGAGACAGCCACAACAATGAGCAGTTCTTC. The chain couples TRBV9 to TRBJ2-1; D is perhaps TRBD1 (5 bases). V was cut by 0 bases and J by 5 bases, with 12 bases left in between. This CDR3 spans 15 amino acids. CDR1 and CDR2 (germline): SGDLS, YYNGEE.

Of note for this clone: Other DNA sequences in the same sample also yield this CDR3. V gene TRBV5-1 combines with J gene TRBJ2-5, with D possibly matching TRBD2 (5 bases). The CDR3 is 15 amino acids. CDR1 and CDR2 from the germline V gene are SGHRS and YFSETQ. V lost 0 bases to trimming and J lost 2 bases, with 11 bases between them. The CDR3 here is CASSLGRGVQETQYF. DNA for the CDR3: TGCGCCAGCAGCTTGGGACGGGGAGTACAAGAGACCCAGTACTTC.

V is TRBV24-1 and J is TRBJ2-2; a possible D gene is TRBD2 (6 bases). This CDR3 contains 15 residues. Germline V gives CDR1 KGHDR, CDR2 SFDVKD. V dropped 1 base and J dropped 4 bases, with 9 bases sitting between them. As DNA, the CDR3 is TGTGCCACCAGTGATTTTGGGGGGTTCACCGGGGAGCTGTTTTTT. It is translated as CATSDFGGFTGELFF.

This rearrangement joins TRBV10-2 to TRBJ1-2, with TRBD1 matching over 9 bases. CDR3 size: 14 residues. Germline trimming cut 7 bases from V and 4 bases from J; bases unmatched to any gene: 7. Germline CDR1 and CDR2: WSHSY and SAAADI. The CDR3 nucleotides are TGCGCCAGCACCGGGACAGGGATTCTCTATGGCTACACCTTC. Protein: CASTGTGILYGYTF.

V and J are TRBV18 and TRBJ1-1; 9 bases map to TRBD1. CDR1 and CDR2 (germline): KGHSH, LQKENI. The length of the CDR3 is 16 residues. The V segment lost 4 bases and the J segment 1 base; nucleotides outside the gene matches: 7. CDR3 loop: CASSLGTGRGNTEAFF. Written as DNA, the CDR3 is TGTGCCAGCTCACTCGGGACAGGGAGGGGGAACACTGAAGCTTTCTTT.

The chain uses TRBV13 and TRBJ1-6; D ambiguous. The V gene's germline CDR1 is PRHDT and CDR2 FYEKMQ (reference sequence). The CDR3 runs to 13 residues. Trimming removed 5 bases from V and 10 bases from J, with 12 bases in between. DNA of the CDR3: TGTGCCAGCAGCCGGACGGGAGGGTCACCCCTCCACTTT. It translates to CASSRTGGSPLHF.

The genes are TRBV24-1 and TRBJ1-6, with 11 nucleotides matching TRBD1. V shed 3 bases, J shed 10 bases, and the junction held 4 bases outside the gene matches. CDR3 length: 15 residues. Germline V CDR1 and CDR2: KGHDR, SFDVKD. The CDR3 region is CATSDGQGAGSPLHF. The CDR3 bases are TGTGCCACCAGTGATGGACAGGGGGCCGGGTCACCCCTCCACTTT.

The chain employs TRBV30 and TRBJ2-1, with 7 positions matching TRBD2. Per germline, CDR1 GTSNPN and CDR2 SVGIG (reference sequence). The CDR3 is 14 amino acids. Trimming took 1 base from V and 10 from J; bases not matched to a gene: 10. The CDR3 region is CAWSEKAGPREQFF. The CDR3 region has the DNA TGTGCCTGGAGTGAGAAAGCGGGACCTCGCGAGCAGTTCTTC.

V and J are TRBV6-6 and TRBJ1-5; D is ambiguous. Between the trimmed V and J ends, which lost 5 bases and 5 bases, there was a span of 7 bases. The CDR3 is 12 residues long. The germline V gene has CDR1 MNHNY and CDR2 SVGAGI (reference sequence). The CDR3 loop is CASSLDYQPQHF. The CDR3 nucleotides read TGTGCCAGCAGTCTAGACTATCAGCCCCAGCATTTT.

The J gene is TRBJ1-2, the V gene TRBV18; TRBD1 agrees at 7 bases. Unmatched junction bases numbered 12, after V lost 3 bases and J lost 5 bases. This CDR3 is 16 amino acids long. CDR1 is KGHSH, CDR2 LQKENI, per germline. The CDR3 nucleotides are TGTGCCAGCTCACCCCCACCCAGGGGGAGTAGGTATGGCTACACCTTC. This sequence encodes CASSPPPRGSRYGYTF.

This chain links TRBV12-5 with TRBJ2-3; tentative D call: TRBD2 (6 bases). The CDR3 runs to 19 residues. V was pared by 5 bases and J by 3 bases, with 27 bases between. CDR1 and CDR2 (germline): LGHNT, FRNRAP. DNA of the CDR3: TGTGCTAGTGGTACGCCCAAGGGGTTGGGGGGACGTAGGACAGATACGCAGTATTTT. As protein: CASGTPKGLGGRRTDTQYF.

The rearrangement links TRBV19 to TRBJ1-5, with D possibly matching TRBD1 (6 bases). This CDR3 has 15 amino acids. The ends were cut back, 7 bases at V and 2 bases at J, with 15 bases in the middle. Germline values: CDR1 LNHDA, CDR2 SQIVND (reference sequence). The CDR3: CASTPLTGGNQPQHF. The CDR3 DNA reads as TGTGCCAGTACCCCGCTGACAGGAGGCAATCAGCCCCAGCATTTT.

The J gene is TRBJ1-1, the V gene TRBV6-5, with D possibly TRBD1 on 5 matching bases. Germline V gene data show CDR1 as MNHEY and CDR2 as SVGAGI. This CDR3 contains 15 residues. The germline V and J ends were trimmed by 2 bases and 8 bases, with 18 bases remaining between them. CDR3 in amino acids: CASSYAGKVRVEAFF. CDR3 sequence (DNA): TGTGCCAGCAGTTACGCAGGGAAGGTCAGGGTCGAAGCTTTCTTT.

J is TRBJ2-1 and V is TRBV27, with TRBD2 matching 9 bases. V lost 6 bases to trimming and J lost 9 bases; unmatched junction nucleotides: 15. CDR1 is MNHEY, CDR2 SMNVEV, per germline (reference sequence). The CDR3 covers 16 residues. The CDR3 loop is CASRTSGTSNFGEQFF. In DNA, the CDR3 is TGTGCCAGCAGGACATCAGGGACTAGCAATTTCGGTGAGCAGTTCTTC.

This clone appeared a few times. The chain uses TRBV28 and TRBJ1-6; D unclear. Germline V gene sequence: CDR1 MDHEN, CDR2 SYDVKM. The CDR3 length is 17 residues. V lost 5 bases and J lost 11, with 25 bases in between. The CDR3 region is CASSPNPSWSLYPPLHF. The CDR3 nucleotides are TGTGCCAGCAGTCCCAACCCCTCGTGGAGTTTGTACCCACCCCTCCACTTT.

The CDR3 DNA reads TGTGCCAGCAGCCAACGGACAGACACGATTTTTGAAAAACTGTTTTTT. Translating gives CASSQRTDTIFEKLFF. V usage is TRBV6-6 and J usage is TRBJ1-4, with D possibly being TRBD1 (6 bases). The V and J ends lost 6 bases and 7 bases respectively, with 21 bases between them. The CDR3 runs to 16 residues. Germline CDR1 MNHNY, CDR2 SVGAGI (reference sequence).

V is TRBV7-9 and J is TRBJ1-3; 7 bases map to TRBD1. The ends lost 5 bases at V and 4 bases at J; junction bases unmatched: 8. The germline V gene has CDR1 SEHNR and CDR2 FQNEAQ (reference sequence). The CDR3 covers 15 residues. CDR3 DNA sequence: TGTGCCAGCAGCGTACAGGGGTTATCGGGAAACACCATATATTTT. It yields the protein CASSVQGLSGNTIYF.

V is TRBV5-1 and J is TRBJ1-1, with D hard to call. This CDR3 is 14 amino acids long. V was clipped by 0 bases and J by 4 bases, with 10 bases between them. Per germline, CDR1 SGHRS and CDR2 YFSETQ. The CDR3 loop reads CASSLAIPGTEAFF. In DNA, the CDR3 is TGCGCCAGCAGCTTGGCCATTCCGGGCACTGAAGCTTTCTTT.

The CDR3 bases are TGTGCCAGCAGTGCCCGGGTGAGGAGCAATCAGCCCCAGCATTTT. Its protein is CASSARVRSNQPQHF. The rearrangement links TRBV2 to TRBJ1-5; D is undetermined. Germline lookup yields CDR1 SNHLY and CDR2 FYNNEI. The V end lost 4 bases, the J end lost 1 base, and 11 bases lay between the germline ends. The CDR3 is 15 amino acids.

In this sample, this clone turned up once. The chain employs TRBV7-9 and TRBJ1-6; D remains ambiguous. This CDR3 has 15 residues. The germline V gene encodes CDR1 SEHNR and CDR2 FQNEAQ (reference sequence). Trimming took off 8 bases at V and 6 bases at J, with 17 bases between the two ends. CDR3 loop: CASRQVLSPNSPLHF. CDR3 nucleotides: TGTGCCAGCCGACAAGTTCTAAGCCCTAATTCACCCCTCCACTTT. Full variable domain (outside the CDR3, taken from reference TRBV7-9 and TRBJ1-6): DTGVSQNPRHKITKRGQNVTFRCDPISEHNRLYWYRQTLGQGPEFLTYFQNEAQLEKSRLLSDRFSAERPKGSFSTLEIQRTEQGDSAMYLCASRQVLSPNSPLHFGNGTRLTVT.

The V and J genes are TRBV5-1 and TRBJ1-3; tentatively, D is TRBD1 (5 bases). V dropped 6 bases and J dropped 10 bases, with 11 bases sitting between them. Germline CDR1 SGHRS, CDR2 YFSETQ. The CDR3 is 11 residues long. The CDR3 DNA is TGCGCCAGCACACCGGGGGAAACCATATATTTT. Residues: CASTPGETIYF.

The chain links TRBV15 to TRBJ1-5, with 9 bases fitting TRBD1. CDR3 length equals 15 residues. J lost 5 bases, V lost 5 bases, and 7 bases had no gene match. Germline assignment: CDR1 LNHNV and CDR2 YYDKDF (reference sequence). In DNA, the CDR3 is TGTGCCACCAGCTCCGGGACAGGGCTATATCAGCCCCAGCATTTT. Its protein is CATSSGTGLYQPQHF. Based on the CDR3 plus reference TRBV15 and TRBJ1-5, the full variable domain is DAMVIQNPRYQVTQFGKPVTLSCSQTLNHNVMYWYQQKSSQAPKLLFHYYDKDFNNEADTPDNFQSRRPNTSFCFLDIRSPGLGDTAMYLCATSSGTGLYQPQHFGDGTRLSIL.